This T cell receptor (beta chain) was recorded in a study of shared clonotypes between healthy human individuals. Study context: Researchers drew samples from two women and a few men aged 18 to 49. For every donor, three CD4 naive, three CD4 memory, two CD8 naive and one CD8 memory plates were used. Study-wide results and caveats: It was the few donors that limited the genetic and exposure-history diversity represented.

Sequenced by immunoSEQ multiplex PCR; TCRdb stores in-frame clones only, minus some. This sample has 2 million to 3 million clones, with more than 85% found just once. Comment on this clone: The antigen is undetermined.

Germline CDR1 SQVTM, CDR2 ANQGSEA. This CDR3 comprises 12 residues. Trimming stripped 2 bases from V and 2 bases from J, with 6 bases between. A CD45RA+ naive subset and a CD45RA-negative memory subset were split from CD4+ cells. This sequence joins TRBV29-1 and TRBJ1-2; a possible D gene is TRBD1 (5 bases). The TCR comes from a man between 18 and 35 years old in good health. Some clones in this sample may be carry-over from other donors' samples. Sequencing used naive CD4+ T cells from PBMCs. Subset meaning: CD45RA+ positively selected. The CDR3 DNA reads as TGCAGCGTTGAAAGGGGAAACTATGGCTACACCTTC. Residues: CSVERGNYGYTF.